These 23 T cell receptor beta chains share one sample of origin, sequenced in a study of T cell repertoires in cytomegalovirus infection. TCRdb ran MiXCR on the reads and lists one entry per CDR3 protein. The sample contains around 740,000 distinct CDR3 sequences, roughly a third of which appear only once. Sequenced input: PBMCs. The receptors originated from a human donor in good health (CMV status not recorded). Some clones in this sample may be carry-over from other donors' samples.

V gene TRBV24-1 combines with J gene TRBJ2-1; 12 positions match TRBD2. V gave up 3 bases and J gave up 2 bases; unmatched junction bases: 1. The CDR3 spans 16 residues. Germline V gene data show CDR1 as KGHDR and CDR2 as SFDVKD. The CDR3 spells CATSDASGGAYNEQFF. CDR3 coding DNA: TGTGCCACCAGTGATGCTAGCGGGGGGGCCTACAATGAGCAGTTCTTC.

Only one count was recorded for this clonotype. V and J are TRBV10-3 and TRBJ2-2; D is unclear. Germline CDR1 reads ENHRY; CDR2 reads SYGVKD. There are 14 residues in the CDR3. Trimming took 10 bases from V and 0 from J, leaving 12 bases between them. CDR3 sequence (DNA): TGTGCCACAACAGCTTTTTCGAACACCGGGGAGCTGTTTTTT. This sequence encodes CATTAFSNTGELFF.

The chain links TRBV5-1 to TRBJ2-1; D might be TRBD2 (6 bases). Germline CDR1 reads SGHRS; CDR2 reads YFSETQ. V was clipped by 3 bases and J by 6 bases, with 19 bases between them. The CDR3 spans 16 residues. The CDR3 spells CASSSALLERVNEQFF. The CDR3 DNA reads TGCGCCAGCAGCTCAGCCCTCCTCGAGCGGGTCAATGAGCAGTTCTTC.

This clonotype was seen more than once but under ten times. The chain carries TRBV4-2 and TRBJ2-1; 7 bases are a match to TRBD2. With 5 bases clipped from V and 4 bases from J, the junction kept 8 bases outside the gene matches. CDR1 is LGHNA, CDR2 YNFKEQ, per germline. The CDR3 has 15 residues. This chain's CDR3 is CASSFDPSGYNEQFF. CDR3 DNA: TGTGCCAGCAGCTTCGACCCTAGCGGATACAATGAGCAGTTCTTC.

This chain uses TRBV12-3 or TRBV12-4 with TRBJ1-2; 9 bases match TRBD1. The V and J ends lost 5 bases and 1 base, in that order; junction bases with no gene match: 17. The CDR3 is 19 residues long. CDR3 DNA: TGTGCCAGCAGTCCTACAGGGGGCAGCTTCCGAACGATTAACTATGGCTACACCTTC. Translating gives CASSPTGGSFRTINYGYTF.

This chain joins TRBV28 and TRBJ2-7, with 7 positions matching TRBD2. Trimming at V came to 5 bases and at J to 2 bases, leaving 3 bases not matched to a gene. The V gene's germline CDR1 is MDHEN and CDR2 SYDVKM. The CDR3 loop spans 13 amino acids. In DNA, the CDR3 is TGTGCCAGCAGTATGGGACTAACCTACGAGCAGTACTTC. It yields the protein CASSMGLTYEQYF.

The rearrangement links TRBV9 to TRBJ2-3; D might be TRBD1 or TRBD2, each matching 6 bases. The CDR3 spans 15 residues. Trimming stripped 0 bases from V and 4 bases from J, with 12 bases between. Germline CDR1 and CDR2: SGDLS and YYNGEE. The chain's CDR3 is CASSVVGGEADTQYF. DNA for the CDR3: TGTGCCAGCAGCGTAGTGGGGGGCGAGGCAGATACGCAGTATTTT. The full variable domain, with the rest looked up from reference TRBV9 and TRBJ2-3, is DSGVTQTPKHLITATGQRVTLRCSPRSGDLSVYWYQQSLDQGLQFLIQYYNGEERAKGNILERFSAQQFPDLHSELNLSSLELGDSALYFCASSVVGGEADTQYFGPGTRLTVL.

The V gene is TRBV6-5, the J gene TRBJ1-4; TRBD1 agrees at 7 bases. There are 15 residues in the CDR3. The germline V gene encodes CDR1 MNHEY and CDR2 SVGAGI. Trimming at V came to 5 bases and at J to 5 bases, leaving 8 bases not matched to a gene. This CDR3 reads CASSHRDSRNEKLFF. The CDR3 bases are TGTGCCAGCAGTCACCGGGACAGTAGAAATGAAAAACTGTTTTTT.

CDR3 loop: CASRPSSGRSDTQYF. DNA of the CDR3: TGTGCCAGCAGACCTTCTAGCGGGAGGTCAGATACGCAGTATTTT. This chain joins TRBV7-9 and TRBJ2-3, with 11 bases matching TRBD2. The CDR3 length is 15 residues. In germline, CDR1 is SEHNR, CDR2 FQNEAQ (reference sequence). V lost 6 bases to trimming and J lost 4 bases; unmatched junction nucleotides: 6.

This clonotype appeared a few times. The rearrangement joins TRBV6-1 to TRBJ2-7; 10 bases are a match to TRBD2. The V and J ends lost 0 bases and 2 bases, in that order; junction bases with no gene match: 10. Germline lookup yields CDR1 MNHNS and CDR2 SASEGT. The CDR3 is made up of 18 amino acids. The CDR3 region has the DNA TGTGCCAGCAGTGAAGCGGCGGTAGCGGGGGGCTTGCCCTACGAGCAGTACTTC. Translating it yields CASSEAAVAGGLPYEQYF.

This clonotype was seen at least ten times. This chain connects TRBV7-2 to TRBJ2-7, with 9 bases identical to TRBD2. CDR3 length: 15 amino acids. In germline, CDR1 is SGHTA, CDR2 FQGNSA. V was clipped by 4 bases and J by 2 bases; unmatched bases: 6. The CDR3 coding sequence is TGTGCCAGCAGCTCTCCACTAGCGGGTGCCTACGAGCAGTACTTC. Its protein product is CASSSPLAGAYEQYF.

This clonotype has just a few counts. The genes are TRBV7-2 and TRBJ2-1; D may be TRBD2 (6 bases). The V gene's germline CDR1 is SGHTA and CDR2 FQGNSA. Trimming shortened V by 2 bases and J by 9 bases, and 20 bases separated the two germline ends. The CDR3 contains 16 residues. The CDR3 loop is CASSLRVGRARGEQFF. Here the CDR3 DNA reads TGTGCCAGCAGCTTAAGGGTGGGTAGGGCGCGGGGTGAGCAGTTCTTC.

Many counts were recorded for this clonotype. This rearrangement joins TRBV7-8 to TRBJ2-1, with D uncertain. In germline, CDR1 is SGHVS, CDR2 FQNEAQ. V lost 1 base and J 6 bases, leaving 10 bases between the germline ends. The CDR3 sequence is 14 residues long. The CDR3 DNA is TGTGCCAGCAGCTTAGTTGGGATCGGCAATGAGCAGTTCTTC. It codes for CASSLVGIGNEQFF.

V usage is TRBV28 and J usage is TRBJ1-2; D unclear. The CDR3 has 12 amino acids. Trimming removed 7 bases at V and 1 base at J, with 7 bases between. Germline V lookup: CDR1 MDHEN, CDR2 SYDVKM. The chain's CDR3 is CASNQVNYGYTF. In DNA form, the CDR3 reads TGTGCCAGCAATCAGGTTAACTATGGCTACACCTTC.

This clonotype has ten or more counts. The chain uses TRBV19 and TRBJ1-4, with 7 bases identical to TRBD1. V shed 6 bases, J shed 0 bases, and the junction held 4 bases outside the gene matches. Looked up from germline, CDR1 is LNHDA and CDR2 is SQIVND (reference sequence). This CDR3 comprises 15 residues. Here the CDR3 DNA reads TGTGCCAGTAGCCGCGGGACAGCAACTAATGAAAAACTGTTTTTT. This translates into CASSRGTATNEKLFF.

This clonotype was recorded at least ten times. This chain joins TRBV12-3 or TRBV12-4 and TRBJ1-2; no definite D call. CDR3 length: 11 residues. Deletions cut 4 bases from V and 5 bases from J, with 5 bases between. Here the CDR3 DNA reads TGTGCCAGCAGTTCTGGGTATGGCTACACCTTC. This translates into CASSSGYGYTF.

The chain couples TRBV12-3 or TRBV12-4 to TRBJ1-2; tentative D call: TRBD1 (5 bases). There are 13 residues in the CDR3. Trimming removed 6 bases at V and 4 bases at J, with 12 bases between. The CDR3 DNA is TGTGCCAGCAGGGGACTGCCCAGCTATGGCTACACCTTC. Amino acid sequence: CASRGLPSYGYTF.

The rearrangement uses TRBV7-9 and TRBJ1-5; D is undetermined. The ends were cut back, 5 bases at V and 3 bases at J, with 14 bases in the middle. The CDR3 has 15 residues. Germline loops: CDR1 SEHNR, CDR2 FQNEAQ (reference sequence). CDR3: CASSHLDGDNQPQHF. In DNA, the CDR3 is TGTGCCAGCAGCCATTTAGACGGAGACAATCAGCCCCAGCATTTT. Full variable domain (missing parts from reference TRBV7-9 and TRBJ1-5): DTGVSQNPRHKITKRGQNVTFRCDPISEHNRLYWYRQTLGQGPEFLTYFQNEAQLEKSRLLSDRFSAERPKGSFSTLEIQRTEQGDSAMYLCASSHLDGDNQPQHFGDGTRLSIL.

The chain combines TRBV27 with TRBJ2-1, with a possible D match to TRBD1 (5 bases). The CDR3 is 15 amino acids. Germline CDR1 MNHEY, CDR2 SMNVEV (reference sequence). Trimming shortened V by 3 bases and J by 0 bases, and 9 bases separated the two germline ends. The CDR3: CASSFDRTSYNEQFF. DNA for the CDR3: TGTGCCAGCAGTTTCGACAGAACCTCCTACAATGAGCAGTTCTTC.

Only a few counts were recorded for this clonotype. The chain uses TRBV7-2 and TRBJ2-3, with 8 bases lining up with TRBD2. In germline, CDR1 is SGHTA, CDR2 FQGNSA. V gave up 4 bases and J gave up 5 bases; unmatched junction bases: 5. This CDR3 comprises 14 residues. The CDR3 DNA reads as TGTGCCAGCAGCTGGGGACTAGGGGGAGATACGCAGTATTTT. Translated: CASSWGLGGDTQYF.

The genes are TRBV19 and TRBJ2-3; TRBD2 matches 8 bases. V lost 9 bases to trimming and J lost 5 bases; unmatched junction nucleotides: 10. The germline gives CDR1 LNHDA, CDR2 SQIVND (reference sequence). The CDR3 is 14 amino acids. Written as DNA, the CDR3 is TGTGCCAGCGGATGGACTAGCTCGGGAGATACGCAGTATTTT. The encoded protein is CASGWTSSGDTQYF.

As to this clonotype: The conserved phenylalanine or tryptophan is not found at the CDR3 terminus, so this likely reflects a read error. Because the CDR3's place on the DNA is in doubt, the DNA is left out and the CDR3 is given as listed by TCRdb. The chain couples TRBV28 to TRBJ1-6. The CDR3 is 14 amino acids in total, end residues counted. From germline, CDR1 is MDHEN and CDR2 SYDVKM. The CDR3 here is CASSGTPLNSPLHL.

The chain is built from TRBV3-1 and TRBJ2-1; tentatively, D is TRBD2 (6 bases). The CDR3 runs to 14 residues. Germline V lookup: CDR1 LGHDT, CDR2 YNNKEL (reference sequence). V lost 1 base to trimming and J lost 10 bases, with 14 bases between them. The CDR3 here is CASSQVGEAREQFF. The CDR3 DNA follows: TGTGCCAGCAGCCAAGTTGGGGAGGCGAGAGAGCAGTTCTTC.